These 15 T cell receptor beta chains share one sample of origin, sequenced in a study of T cells in Graves' hyperthyroidism and ophthalmopathy (dated by TCRdb to about 2019). Libraries came from multiplex PCR. Sequencing was carried out with an Illumina HiSeq 2000. Amplification of TCR beta CDR3 regions was carried out from RNA transcripts. The first round of RT-PCR for the TCR CDR3 was performed with the HTBI primer set and the Qiagen OneStep RT-PCR kit. TCRdb itself trimmed the public reads at Q25 with fastp, ran MiXCR and retained productive beta chains. Rows are unified per CDR3 protein, each entry keeping the most common DNA and genes. Across this sample there are about 400,000 distinct CDR3 sequences, with under 15% seen only once. Around a third of the sample goes to the ten largest clones. The sequenced sample was blood. These receptors all come from a young woman with Graves' hyperthyroidism.

The J gene is TRBJ2-3, the V gene TRBV2; D ambiguous. The V end lost 2 bases, the J end lost 2 bases, and 11 bases lay between the germline ends. From germline, CDR1 is SNHLY and CDR2 FYNNEI. The CDR3 extends over 15 amino acids. The CDR3 coding sequence is TGTGCCAGCAGTGAAACCACCGTAGCCACAGATACGCAGTATTTT. It yields the protein CASSETTVATDTQYF.

This clonotype was counted at least ten times. V is TRBV27 and J is TRBJ1-5; D gene uncertain. This CDR3 is built from 15 residues. Germline assignment: CDR1 MNHEY and CDR2 SMNVEV (reference sequence). V was shortened by 3 bases and J by 2 bases, with 11 bases between the two germline ends. As DNA, the CDR3 is TGTGCCAGCAGTTTTGCGGGAAGTGGCAATCAGCCCCAGCATTTT. Translating gives CASSFAGSGNQPQHF.

This rearrangement joins TRBV28 to TRBJ2-1, with D tentatively TRBD1 or TRBD2 (7 bases each). Germline CDR1 and CDR2: MDHEN and SYDVKM. CDR3 length: 16 amino acids. Trimming cost V 6 bases and J 0 bases, with 15 bases left between them. The CDR3 coding sequence is TGTGCCAGCAGCAACCCAGGGGGGGGCTCCTACAATGAGCAGTTCTTC. Encoded protein: CASSNPGGGSYNEQFF.

In nucleotides, the CDR3 is TGCAGTGCTAGGTGGGAGGGGGTTGAGCAGTTCTTC. Its translation is CSARWEGVEQFF. The chain uses TRBV20-1 and TRBJ2-1, with D tentatively TRBD2 (7 bases). The V gene lost 3 bases and the J gene lost 9 bases, with 12 bases spanning the gap. The CDR3 spans 12 residues. Germline V CDR1 and CDR2: DFQATT, SNEGSKA (reference sequence).

Ten or more counts support this clonotype. The chain links TRBV28 to TRBJ2-1, with a tentative D call TRBD2 (5 bases). V was shortened by 2 bases and J by 0 bases, with 11 bases between the two germline ends. In germline, CDR1 is MDHEN, CDR2 SYDVKM. The CDR3 has 16 residues. The CDR3 coding sequence is TGTGCCAGCAGTTTACGGACTGGCAGCTCCTACAATGAGCAGTTCTTC. Its protein is CASSLRTGSSYNEQFF.

This chain uses TRBV11-2 with TRBJ2-7; D remains unclear. The CDR3 is 14 residues long. The germline gives CDR1 SGHAT, CDR2 FQNNGV. Trimming took 5 bases from V and 2 from J, leaving 13 bases between them. The CDR3 spells CASSPGLITYEQYF. Here the CDR3 DNA reads TGTGCCAGCAGCCCGGGCCTTATTACCTACGAGCAGTACTTC.

This clonotype was detected ten times or more. This chain connects TRBV27 to TRBJ1-5; 8 bases agree with TRBD1. Germline V CDR1 and CDR2: MNHEY, SMNVEV (reference sequence). The length of the CDR3 is 14 residues. V shed 5 bases and J 3 bases; nucleotides not matched to a gene: 3. This chain's CDR3 is CASSPDRANQPQHF. The CDR3 bases are TGTGCCAGCAGTCCGGACAGGGCCAATCAGCCCCAGCATTTT.

This clonotype was seen more than once but under ten times. The CDR3, as DNA: TGTGCCAGCTCACCGATTCCTTCTGGGGGGGCCAACGTCCTGACTTTC. Protein: CASSPIPSGGANVLTF. This rearrangement joins TRBV18 to TRBJ2-6; unclear D gene. The CDR3 has 16 residues. CDR1 is KGHSH and CDR2 is LQKENI in the germline V gene. V lost 3 bases, J lost 4 bases, and 13 bases lay in between.

This clonotype was picked up many times. The chain has TRBV30 and TRBJ2-3; D unclear. The CDR3 has 15 amino acids. The germline V gene has CDR1 GTSNPN and CDR2 SVGIG (reference sequence). V gave up 4 bases and J gave up 7 bases, with 21 bases separating them. The CDR3 DNA follows: TGTGCCTGGATTTTGCGGAGCCCTCATCACTATACGCAGTATTTT. Protein sequence: CAWILRSPHHYTQYF.

V is TRBV13 and J is TRBJ1-6; D ambiguous. The CDR3 spans 12 residues. Per the germline V gene, CDR1 is PRHDT and CDR2 is FYEKMQ (reference sequence). V lost 4 bases and J lost 5, with 3 bases in between. In DNA, the CDR3 is TGTGCCAGCAGCTCAAATAATTCACCCCTCCACTTT. It yields the protein CASSSNNSPLHF.

Many counts were recorded for this clonotype. The chain carries TRBV3-1 and TRBJ2-1; 7 bases line up with TRBD2. V shed 7 bases, J shed 7 bases, and the junction held 4 bases outside the gene matches. Germline CDR1 LGHDT, CDR2 YNNKEL (reference sequence). This CDR3 contains 12 residues. The DNA of the CDR3 is TGTGCCAGCATGAACGGGAGGAATGAGCAGTTCTTC. This translates into CASMNGRNEQFF.

This clonotype was seen at least ten times. The V and J genes are TRBV20-1 and TRBJ1-5; no definite D call. The CDR3 sequence is 15 residues long. Trimming stripped 6 bases from V and 0 bases from J, with 15 bases between. CDR1 is DFQATT, CDR2 SNEGSKA, per germline (reference sequence). Written as DNA, the CDR3 is TGCAGTGCCCCGGCGGACGGAGATAGCAATCAGCCCCAGCATTTT. Its protein is CSAPADGDSNQPQHF.

V and J are TRBV5-6 and TRBJ2-3; 8 bases fit TRBD2. The CDR3 runs to 14 residues. The J segment lost 3 bases and the V segment lost 4 bases, leaving 4 bases of the junction unmatched. CDR1 and CDR2 from the germline V gene are SGHDT and YYEEEE. CDR3 in amino acids: CASSVREGTDTQYF. The CDR3 coding sequence is TGTGCCAGCAGCGTACGGGAGGGGACAGATACGCAGTATTTT.

This clonotype was recorded a few times. The V gene is TRBV5-1, the J gene TRBJ2-1; D not resolved. The CDR3 consists of 14 residues. V was clipped by 0 bases and J by 7 bases, with 11 bases between them. Germline assignment: CDR1 SGHRS and CDR2 YFSETQ. The CDR3 DNA follows: TGCGCCAGCAGCTTGGAAACAGCTGGTAATGAGCAGTTCTTC. Residues: CASSLETAGNEQFF.

This sequence joins TRBV29-1 and TRBJ2-3, with unresolved D. The germline gives CDR1 SQVTM, CDR2 ANQGSEA. Trimming took 7 bases from V and 12 from J, leaving 20 bases between them. The CDR3 extends over 12 amino acids. The CDR3 nucleotides are TGCAGCGCCCGGTCTTCCGAACGTAGTCAGTATTTT. Protein sequence: CSARSSERSQYF.